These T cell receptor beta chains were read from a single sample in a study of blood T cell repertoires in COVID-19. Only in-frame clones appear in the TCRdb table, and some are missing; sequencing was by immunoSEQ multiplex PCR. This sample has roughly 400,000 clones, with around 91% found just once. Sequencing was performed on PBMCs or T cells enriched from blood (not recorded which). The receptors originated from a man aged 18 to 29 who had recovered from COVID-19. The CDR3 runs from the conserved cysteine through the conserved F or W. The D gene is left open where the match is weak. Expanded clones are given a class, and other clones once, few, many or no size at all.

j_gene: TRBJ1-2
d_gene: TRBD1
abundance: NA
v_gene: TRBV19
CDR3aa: CASSISLGQVLYGYTF
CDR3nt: TGTGCCAGTAGTATTTCCCTAGGACAGGTGCTCTATGGCTACACCTTC

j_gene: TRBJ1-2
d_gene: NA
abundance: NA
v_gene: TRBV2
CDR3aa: CASAEGLGASYTF
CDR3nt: TGTGCCAGCGCCGAGGGACTTGGGGCGAGCTACACCTTC

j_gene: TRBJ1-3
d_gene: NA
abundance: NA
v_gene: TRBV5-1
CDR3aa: CASSFVGQADSGNTIYF
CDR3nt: TGCGCCAGCAGCTTCGTGGGCCAAGCCGACTCTGGAAACACCATATATTTT

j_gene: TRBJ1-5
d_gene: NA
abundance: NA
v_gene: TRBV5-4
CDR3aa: CASSSSRDSNQPQHF
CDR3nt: TGTGCCAGCAGTTCGAGCAGGGATAGCAATCAGCCCCAGCATTTT

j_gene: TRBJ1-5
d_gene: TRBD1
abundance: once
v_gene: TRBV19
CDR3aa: CASSPPGQGNQPQHF
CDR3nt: TGTGCCAGTAGTCCTCCGGGACAGGGCAATCAGCCCCAGCATTTT

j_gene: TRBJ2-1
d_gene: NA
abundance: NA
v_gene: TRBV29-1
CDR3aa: CSVDPFIGVRRNEQFF
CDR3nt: TGCAGCGTTGACCCCTTCATCGGAGTACGACGGAATGAGCAGTTCTTC

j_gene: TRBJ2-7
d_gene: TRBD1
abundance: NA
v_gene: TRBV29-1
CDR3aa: CSVGTGGASEQYF
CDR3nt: TGCAGCGTTGGGACAGGGGGCGCGTCCGAGCAGTACTTC

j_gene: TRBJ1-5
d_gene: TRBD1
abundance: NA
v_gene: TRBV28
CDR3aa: CASTTAGTGDQPQHF
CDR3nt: TGTGCCAGCACTACCGCCGGGACAGGCGATCAGCCCCAGCATTTT

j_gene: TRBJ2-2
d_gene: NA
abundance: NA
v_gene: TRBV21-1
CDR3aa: CASSALRGFGASNTGELFF
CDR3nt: TGTGCCAGCAGCGCCCTTAGGGGTTTTGGAGCATCGAACACCGGGGAGCTGTTTTTT

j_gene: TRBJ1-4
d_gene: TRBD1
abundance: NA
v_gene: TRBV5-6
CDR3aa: CASSEKGASKNEKLFF
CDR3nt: TGTGCCAGCAGCGAAAAGGGGGCCTCCAAGAATGAAAAACTGTTTTTT

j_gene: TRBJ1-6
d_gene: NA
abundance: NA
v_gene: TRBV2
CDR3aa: CASSEDQGIDSPLHF
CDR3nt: TGTGCCAGCAGTGAAGATCAGGGGATCGATTCACCCCTCCACTTT

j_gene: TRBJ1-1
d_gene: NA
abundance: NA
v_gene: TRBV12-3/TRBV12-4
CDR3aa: CASSSAGFTEAFF
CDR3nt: TGTGCCAGCAGTTCGGCAGGATTCACTGAAGCTTTCTTT

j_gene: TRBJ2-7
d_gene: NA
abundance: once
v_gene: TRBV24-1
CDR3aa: CATSEGGETYEQYF
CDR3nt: TGTGCCACCAGTGAAGGGGGAGAAACCTACGAGCAGTACTTC

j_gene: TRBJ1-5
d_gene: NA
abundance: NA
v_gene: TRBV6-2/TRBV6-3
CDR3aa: CASSLGGSNQPQHF
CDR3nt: TGTGCCAGCAGTCTTGGCGGGAGCAATCAGCCCCAGCATTTT

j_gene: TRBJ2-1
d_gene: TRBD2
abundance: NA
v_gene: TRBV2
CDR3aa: CASSGLAGGGISEQFF
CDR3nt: TGTGCCAGCAGTGGACTAGCGGGAGGAGGGATCAGTGAGCAGTTCTTC

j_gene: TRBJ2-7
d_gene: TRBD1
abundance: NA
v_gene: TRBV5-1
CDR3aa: CASSLGQGREQYF
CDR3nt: TGCGCCAGCAGCTTGGGACAGGGACGCGAGCAGTACTTC

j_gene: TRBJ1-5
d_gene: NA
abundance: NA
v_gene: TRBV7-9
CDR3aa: CASSDQTGVGQPQHF
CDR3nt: TGTGCCAGCAGCGACCAAACGGGGGTCGGTCAGCCCCAGCATTTT

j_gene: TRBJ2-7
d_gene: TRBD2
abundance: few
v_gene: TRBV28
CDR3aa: CASSPGLAGTYEQYF
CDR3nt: TGTGCCAGCAGCCCTGGACTAGCGGGAACCTACGAGCAGTACTTC

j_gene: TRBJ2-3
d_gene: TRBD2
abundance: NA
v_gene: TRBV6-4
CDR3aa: CASSLAGATDTQYF
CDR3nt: TGTGCCAGCAGTCTAGCGGGAGCTACAGATACGCAGTATTTT

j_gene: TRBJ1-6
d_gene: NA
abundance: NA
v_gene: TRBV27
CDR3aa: CASSNTANSPLHF
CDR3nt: TGTGCCAGCTCAAACACCGCAAATTCACCCCTCCACTTT

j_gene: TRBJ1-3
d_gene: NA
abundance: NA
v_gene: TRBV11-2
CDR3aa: CASSLGAGNTIYF
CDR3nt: TGTGCCAGCAGCTTAGGCGCCGGAAACACCATATATTTT

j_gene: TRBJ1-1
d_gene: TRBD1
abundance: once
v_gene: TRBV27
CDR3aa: CASSWDRANTEAFF
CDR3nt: TGTGCCAGCAGTTGGGACAGGGCTAACACTGAAGCTTTCTTT

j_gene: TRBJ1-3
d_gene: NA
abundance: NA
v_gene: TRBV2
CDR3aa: CASSSGTGYENTIYF
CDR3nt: TGTGCCAGCAGTTCCGGGACTGGTTACGAAAACACCATATATTTT

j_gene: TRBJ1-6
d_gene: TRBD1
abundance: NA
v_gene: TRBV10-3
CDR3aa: CAISGTGTAEESPLHF
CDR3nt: TGTGCCATCAGTGGGACAGGGACAGCAGAGGAATCACCCCTCCACTTT

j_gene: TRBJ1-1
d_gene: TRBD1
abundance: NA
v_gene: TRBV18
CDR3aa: CASSLPGQGDTEAFF
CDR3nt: TGTGCCAGCTCACTTCCGGGACAGGGGGACACTGAAGCTTTCTTT

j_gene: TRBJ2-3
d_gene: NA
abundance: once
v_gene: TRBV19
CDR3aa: CASSGGTAISTDTQYF
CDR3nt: TGTGCCAGTAGTGGAGGGACAGCCATTAGCACAGATACGCAGTATTTT

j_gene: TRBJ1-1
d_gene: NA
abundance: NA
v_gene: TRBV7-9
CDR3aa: CASSHWRGLENTEAFF
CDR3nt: TGTGCCAGCAGCCACTGGCGGGGGCTGGAGAACACTGAAGCTTTCTTT

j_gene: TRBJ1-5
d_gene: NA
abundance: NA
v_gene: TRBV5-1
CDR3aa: CASSDRTGQPQHF
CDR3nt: TGCGCCAGCAGCGACCGGACGGGGCAGCCCCAGCATTTT

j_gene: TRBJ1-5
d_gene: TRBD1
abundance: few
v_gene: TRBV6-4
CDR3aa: CASSETGTGGGQPQHF
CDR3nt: TGTGCCAGCAGTGAGACAGGGACAGGGGGCGGTCAGCCCCAGCATTTT